A selection of T cell receptor beta chains follows, all from one sample in a study of T cell responses to AZD1222 COVID-19 vaccine. The repertoire was sequenced with immunoSEQ multiplex PCR; TCRdb's copy has only in-frame clones and lacks some. The table lists about 110,000 clones, around 87% of them singletons. The sample here was peripheral blood, taken on day 0 of AZD1222 vaccination. The receptors originated from an adult in good health. CDR3s leave out the opening cysteine and the closing phenylalanine or tryptophan. Each record gives: clone size, V gene, CDR3 protein. Expanded clones get a size class; other rows say once, few or many, or leave the size out.

abundance: -; v_gene: TRBV10-3; CDR3aa: AIATSSYNEQF
abundance: -; v_gene: TRBV2; CDR3aa: ASSAQLGGTDTQY
abundance: -; v_gene: TRBV11-2; CDR3aa: ASSLELGGAYGYT
abundance: -; v_gene: TRBV5-1; CDR3aa: ASSLGDITEAF
abundance: -; v_gene: TRBV5-1; CDR3aa: ASSLEGESGQEFYGYT
abundance: -; v_gene: TRBV7-2; CDR3aa: ASSDSGADGDTQY
abundance: once; v_gene: TRBV6-2/TRBV6-3; CDR3aa: ASSFYRTTYEQY
abundance: -; v_gene: TRBV30; CDR3aa: AWRAVRGSVQETQY
abundance: -; v_gene: TRBV28; CDR3aa: ASSSPTLGRGNQPQH
abundance: -; v_gene: TRBV16; CDR3aa: ASSEDRVYGYT
abundance: -; v_gene: TRBV5-5; CDR3aa: ASSLTSGDEQY
abundance: few; v_gene: TRBV11-1; CDR3aa: ASSPGTGIYNEQF
abundance: -; v_gene: TRBV11-2; CDR3aa: ASSVRSLETQY
abundance: once; v_gene: TRBV27; CDR3aa: ASSARVGRQGAFEKLF
abundance: -; v_gene: TRBV7-9; CDR3aa: ASTPQTGETQY
abundance: -; v_gene: TRBV6-1; CDR3aa: ASSERVAGVGDTQY
abundance: -; v_gene: TRBV9; CDR3aa: ASSVGQGPSPLH
abundance: -; v_gene: TRBV5-1; CDR3aa: ASNGGRETQY
abundance: -; v_gene: TRBV12-3/TRBV12-4; CDR3aa: ASKETSTDTQY
abundance: once; v_gene: TRBV4-2; CDR3aa: ASSQGRAGGGNQPQH
abundance: -; v_gene: TRBV11-1; CDR3aa: ASSRSRGNTEAF
abundance: -; v_gene: TRBV7-9; CDR3aa: ASSLGDQVNTEAF
abundance: -; v_gene: TRBV29-1; CDR3aa: SVPTGSGYT
abundance: few; v_gene: TRBV10-3; CDR3aa: AISVGSGANVLT
abundance: -; v_gene: TRBV3-1/TRBV3-2; CDR3aa: ASSPMTGGNSPLH
abundance: -; v_gene: TRBV15; CDR3aa: ATSRDKSPPNYGYT
abundance: -; v_gene: TRBV5-1; CDR3aa: ASRLGFGRETQY
abundance: -; v_gene: TRBV7-9; CDR3aa: ASSLGVAGYTDTQY
abundance: -; v_gene: TRBV6-4; CDR3aa: ASSRGFDQPQH
abundance: -; v_gene: TRBV11-1; CDR3aa: ASSLVNRGLGNEQF
abundance: -; v_gene: TRBV5-1; CDR3aa: ASSPQGAEQY
abundance: -; v_gene: TRBV30; CDR3aa: AWNRLANNEQF
abundance: -; v_gene: TRBV5-1; CDR3aa: ASSGDREGSTEAF
abundance: -; v_gene: TRBV12-3/TRBV12-4; CDR3aa: ASSFSGAGELF
abundance: -; v_gene: TRBV7-8; CDR3aa: ASSPTPGRTTSSPLH
abundance: -; v_gene: TRBV7-2; CDR3aa: ASSPQRLFYEQY
abundance: -; v_gene: TRBV3-1/TRBV3-2; CDR3aa: ASSQEHGSNYGYT
abundance: once; v_gene: TRBV6-5; CDR3aa: ASSLHRGGRAYEQY
abundance: -; v_gene: TRBV7-2; CDR3aa: ASSTSPGLTNEKLF
abundance: -; v_gene: TRBV3-1/TRBV3-2; CDR3aa: ASSLGARDTEAF
abundance: -; v_gene: TRBV18; CDR3aa: ASSPDRSTEAF
abundance: -; v_gene: TRBV7-9; CDR3aa: ASSYEVEKLF
abundance: -; v_gene: TRBV3-1/TRBV3-2; CDR3aa: ASSQNTLNYGYT
abundance: -; v_gene: TRBV10-1; CDR3aa: ASSESGGKQF
abundance: -; v_gene: TRBV7-9; CDR3aa: ASSLGPRVDTQY
abundance: -; v_gene: TRBV2; CDR3aa: ASSDGTAIYEQY
abundance: -; v_gene: TRBV10-2; CDR3aa: ASSAVGDASDTQY
abundance: -; v_gene: TRBV18; CDR3aa: ASSPPTGGETQY
abundance: -; v_gene: TRBV19; CDR3aa: ASRRTGEFDEQY
abundance: -; v_gene: TRBV19; CDR3aa: ASSKRPNEQF
abundance: -; v_gene: TRBV28; CDR3aa: ASSFQGLGTYEQY
abundance: -; v_gene: TRBV5-6; CDR3aa: ASSLKAAYGYT
abundance: -; v_gene: TRBV11-2; CDR3aa: ASSPQASAGELF
abundance: -; v_gene: TRBV3-1/TRBV3-2; CDR3aa: ASSQEKSVQDTGPGELF
abundance: once; v_gene: TRBV5-1; CDR3aa: ASSLVSGTVYNEQF
abundance: -; v_gene: TRBV3-1/TRBV3-2; CDR3aa: ASSRARRADFTDTQY
abundance: -; v_gene: TRBV28; CDR3aa: ASSSTGTGIRETQY
abundance: once; v_gene: TRBV6-4; CDR3aa: ASSTSSGSPDTQY